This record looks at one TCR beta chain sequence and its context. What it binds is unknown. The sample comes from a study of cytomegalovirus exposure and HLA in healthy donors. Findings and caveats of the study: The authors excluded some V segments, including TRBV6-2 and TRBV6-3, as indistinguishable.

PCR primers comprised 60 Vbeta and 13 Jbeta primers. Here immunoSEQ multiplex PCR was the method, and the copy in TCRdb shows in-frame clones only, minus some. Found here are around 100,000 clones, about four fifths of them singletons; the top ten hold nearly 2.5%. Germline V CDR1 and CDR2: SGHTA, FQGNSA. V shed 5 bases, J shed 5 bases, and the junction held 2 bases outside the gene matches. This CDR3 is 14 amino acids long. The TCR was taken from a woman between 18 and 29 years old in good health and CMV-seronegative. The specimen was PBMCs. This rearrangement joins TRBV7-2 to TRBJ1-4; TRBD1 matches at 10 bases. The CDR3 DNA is TGTGCCAGCAGCCTGGACAGGGGGAATGAAAAACTGTTTTTT. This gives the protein CASSLDRGNEKLFF. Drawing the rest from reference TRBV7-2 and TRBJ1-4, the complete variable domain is GAGVSQSPSNKVTEKGKDVELRCDPISGHTALYWYRQSLGQGLEFLIYFQGNSAPDKSGLPSDRFSAERTGGSVSTLTIQRTQQEDSAVYLCASSLDRGNEKLFFGSGTQLSVL.